One sample yielded the 8 T cell receptor beta chains listed below, sequenced in a study of memory CD4+ T cells and cytomegalovirus serostatus. Sequencing used immunoSEQ multiplex PCR; TCRdb keeps in-frame clones, though not all of them. The repertoire holds under 55,000 clones, about 83% seen once, with 2% in the top ten. Single viable CD3+CD4+CD8-CD45RO+ cells were sorted as the memory CD4+ T cells. Material: memory CD4+ T cells from blood. These receptors all come from an adult in good health and CMV-seropositive.

The chain carries TRBV25-1 and TRBJ2-5, with 9 bases matching TRBD1. V lost 4 bases, J lost 7 bases, and 7 bases stayed unmatched. The CDR3 runs to 14 residues. The germline CDR1 and CDR2 sequences are MGHDK and SYGVNS. This CDR3 reads CASSGNRGLGTQYF. The CDR3 DNA follows: TGTGCCAGCAGTGGAAACAGGGGGCTAGGGACCCAGTACTTC.

This clone was observed a handful of times. The chain couples TRBV16 to TRBJ1-1, with no clear D. The CDR3 extends over 14 amino acids. The germline V and J ends were trimmed by 0 bases and 4 bases, with 9 bases remaining between them. CDR1 is KGHSY and CDR2 is FQNENV in the germline V gene. CDR3 sequence: CASSQSGGGTEAFF. The CDR3, as DNA: TGTGCCAGCAGCCAATCGGGCGGTGGCACTGAAGCTTTCTTT. The whole variable domain, filled in from reference TRBV16 and TRBJ1-1, reads GEEVAQTPKHLVRGEGQKAKLYCAPIKGHSYVFWYQQVLKNEFKFLISFQNENVFDETGMPKERFSAKCLPNSPCSLEIQATKLEDSAVYFCASSQSGGGTEAFFGQGTRLTVV.

The chain recombines TRBV7-9 with TRBJ2-3, with 10 bases matching TRBD1. Germline V gene lookup returns CDR1 SEHNR and CDR2 FQNEAQ (reference sequence). CDR3 length: 15 residues. Trimming removed 5 bases from V and 1 base from J; junction bases left unmatched: 3. This CDR3 is CASSRGQGGTDTQYF. As DNA, the CDR3 is TGTGCCAGCAGCCGCGGACAGGGGGGCACAGATACGCAGTATTTT.

The chain carries TRBV12-2 and TRBJ2-5; whether TRBD2, the table's D call, matches the DNA was not checked. TRBV12-2 has pseudogene status. The CDR3 sequence is 16 residues long. The CDR3 nucleotides read TGTGCAAGTCGCCAATTAGCGGGGGAGGACCAAGAGACCCAGTACTTC. Translating gives CASRQLAGEDQETQYF.

The chain employs TRBV5-1 and TRBJ1-2; TRBD1 aligns across 12 bases. The V gene end was trimmed by 5 bases and the J gene end by 5 bases; junction bases not matched to a gene: 4. Germline CDR1 is SGHRS and CDR2 is YFSETQ. The CDR3 has 14 residues. CDR3: CASRGTGGGYGYTF. CDR3 DNA sequence: TGCGCCAGCAGGGGGACAGGGGGCGGTTATGGCTACACCTTC.

This chain uses TRBV2 with TRBJ1-2, with a possible D match to TRBD1 (6 bases). In germline, CDR1 is SNHLY, CDR2 FYNNEI. There are 15 residues in the CDR3. V shed 7 bases and J shed 0 bases, with 15 bases lying between them. The CDR3 sequence is CASTTETGSNYGYTF. CDR3 DNA: TGTGCCAGCACCACCGAGACAGGATCTAACTATGGCTACACCTTC.

This clone was detected only once. This chain connects TRBV6-4 to TRBJ1-1, with D perhaps TRBD1 (6 bases). CDR1 and CDR2 (germline): MRHNA, SNTAGT. Trimming removed 11 bases from V and 4 bases from J, with 20 bases in between. The length of the CDR3 is 14 residues. The CDR3 region has the DNA TGTGCCTGTGGGGGAGTGGGGGACACCACTGAAGCTTTCTTT. Its protein is CACGGVGDTTEAFF.

Details on this clone: Other DNA sequences in this specimen translate into the identical CDR3. The chain uses TRBV11-3 and TRBJ2-1; the match to TRBD2 covers 12 bases. The CDR3 is made up of 16 amino acids. Germline CDR1 and CDR2: SGHNT and YENEEA. V lost 3 bases, J lost 0 bases, and 0 bases stayed unmatched. CDR3 residues: CASSLTSGSSYNEQFF. CDR3 DNA: TGTGCCAGCAGCTTGACTAGCGGGAGCTCCTACAATGAGCAGTTCTTC.